This T cell receptor beta chain appears in the sequencing data of a study of blood T cell repertoires in COVID-19. This clone was counted only a few times. In germline, CDR1 is MNHEY, CDR2 SVGAGI. The ends were cut back, 6 bases at V and 6 bases at J, with 14 bases in the middle. This CDR3 is 14 amino acids long. In the original workflow: Amplification of reference gene primers provided the estimated nucleated cell counts. TCRdb's table, derived via immunoSEQ multiplex PCR, lists solely in-frame clones and lacks some. V and J calls and clone size are given by that table; D and trimming were obtained from the DNA. The table lists approximately 140,000 clones, over 80% of them singletons, with roughly 10% in the top ten.

Sequencing was performed on peripheral blood. The receptor's source is a man aged 35-49 years with active or convalescent COVID-19. The genes are TRBV6-5 and TRBJ1-4; no clear D gene. CDR3 nucleotides: TGTGCCAGCAGGCCGGGGTCTACGGATGAAAAACTGTTTTTT. Its translation is CASRPGSTDEKLFF.